The T cell receptor beta chain under discussion was sequenced for a study of CD8 T cells in ankylosing spondylitis. TCRdb fed the 5' RACE reads into MiXCR, producing one record per CDR3 protein. The sample holds under 300,000 distinct CDR3 sequences, 8.6% seen once. Study-wide findings and caveats: In peripheral blood, disease-linked CD8+ clones occurred at relatively low frequencies. Ankylosing spondylitis blood appeared to carry a characteristic TCR beta motif of roughly 8 highly homologous variants.

The CDR3 contains 15 residues. The junction had 2 bases not matched to a gene; V was cut back by 4 bases and J by 7 bases. Germline lookup yields CDR1 MNHEY and CDR2 SMNVEV (reference sequence). This clonotype was seen ten or more times. Its target is not known. Input material: blood, either unsorted or a sorted T cell fraction (not recorded which). V usage is TRBV27 and J usage is TRBJ2-1; the match to TRBD2 covers 15 bases. This TCR was recovered from a male donor with ankylosing spondylitis or in good health (not recorded which). Here the CDR3 DNA reads TGTGCCAGCAGTTCAGGGACTAGCGGGGGGAATGAGCAGTTCTTC. It codes for CASSSGTSGGNEQFF.